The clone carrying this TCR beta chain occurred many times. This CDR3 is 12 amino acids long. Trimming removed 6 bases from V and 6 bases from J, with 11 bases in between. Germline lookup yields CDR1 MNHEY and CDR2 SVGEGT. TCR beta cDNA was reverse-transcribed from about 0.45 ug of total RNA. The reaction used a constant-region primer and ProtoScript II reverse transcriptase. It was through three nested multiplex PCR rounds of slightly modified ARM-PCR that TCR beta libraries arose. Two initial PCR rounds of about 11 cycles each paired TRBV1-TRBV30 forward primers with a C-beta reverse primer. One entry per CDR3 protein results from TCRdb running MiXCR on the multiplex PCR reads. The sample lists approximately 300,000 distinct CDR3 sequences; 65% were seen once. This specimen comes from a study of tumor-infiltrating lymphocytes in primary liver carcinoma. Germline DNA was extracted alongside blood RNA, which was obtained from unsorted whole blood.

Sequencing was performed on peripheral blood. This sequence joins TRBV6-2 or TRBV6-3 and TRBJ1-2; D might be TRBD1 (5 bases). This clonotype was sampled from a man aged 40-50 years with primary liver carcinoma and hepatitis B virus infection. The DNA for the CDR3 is TGTGCCAGCAGACCCGACAGTGATGGCTACACCTTC. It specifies CASRPDSDGYTF.